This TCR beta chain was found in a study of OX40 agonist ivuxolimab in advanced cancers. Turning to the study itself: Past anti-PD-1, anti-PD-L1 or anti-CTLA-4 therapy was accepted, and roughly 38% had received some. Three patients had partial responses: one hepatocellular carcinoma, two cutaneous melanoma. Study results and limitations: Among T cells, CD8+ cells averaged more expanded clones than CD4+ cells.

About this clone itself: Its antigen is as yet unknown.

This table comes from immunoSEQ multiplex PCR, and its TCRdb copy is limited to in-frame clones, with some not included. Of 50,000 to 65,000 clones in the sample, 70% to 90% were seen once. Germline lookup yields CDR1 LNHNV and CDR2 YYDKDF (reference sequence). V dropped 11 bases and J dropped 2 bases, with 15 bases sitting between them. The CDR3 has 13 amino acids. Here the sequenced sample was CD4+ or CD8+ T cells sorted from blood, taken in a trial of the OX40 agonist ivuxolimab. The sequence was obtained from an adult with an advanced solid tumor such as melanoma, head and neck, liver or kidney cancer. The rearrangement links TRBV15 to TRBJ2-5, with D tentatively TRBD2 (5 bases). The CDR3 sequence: CAARGERQETQYF. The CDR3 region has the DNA TGTGCCGCCCGGGGAGAGCGGCAAGAGACCCAGTACTTC.